Here is one TCR beta chain with its context. What it recognizes is unknown. The sample belongs to a study of neoadjuvant anti-PD-1 for oral cavity cancer. Study outcomes and limitations: Post-nivolumab, blood T cell clonality was significantly elevated in non-responders.

The method was immunoSEQ multiplex PCR; TCRdb's version includes in-frame clones alone and lacks a portion of them. Of just over 65,000 clones in the sample, around 83% are singletons; the top ten hold approximately 3.6%. Regarding time point: after neoadjuvant nivolumab, at surgical resection. Patients had HPV-negative, locally advanced oral cavity squamous cell carcinoma. Analysis of PBMCs was direct, with no culture step. The specimen comprised PBMCs, sampled after nivolumab (anti-PD-1) treatment. The sequence came from a person aged 40 to 85 with oral cavity squamous cell carcinoma.

CDR3 sequence: CASSAGGSSYEQYF. CDR3 in DNA: TGTGCCAGCAGCGCCGGGGGAAGCTCCTACGAGCAGTACTTC. The chain combines TRBV7-6 with TRBJ2-7; D possibly corresponds to TRBD2 (6 bases). The length of the CDR3 is 14 residues. Between the trimmed V and J ends, which lost 5 bases and 0 bases, there was a span of 11 bases. Germline V gene data show CDR1 as SGHVS and CDR2 as FNYEAQ. The variable domain in full, completed from reference TRBV7-6 and TRBJ2-7, reads GAGVSQSPRYKVTKRGQDVALRCDPISGHVSLYWYRQALGQGPEFLTYFNYEAQQDKSGLPNDRFSAERPEGSISTLTIQRTEQRDSAMYRCASSAGGSSYEQYFGPGTRLTVT.